Listed below are T cell receptor beta chains from one sample, sequenced in a study of immunodeficiency. The table came from immunoSEQ multiplex PCR; TCRdb's copy has only in-frame clones and leaves some out. The sample has about 3,500 clones, around 89% seen once. Material: CD8+ T cells from blood. These receptors were obtained from a human donor in good health. The CDR3 runs from the conserved cysteine through the conserved F or W. A D gene is named only where the DNA matches it firmly.

d_gene: TRBD1; j_gene: TRBJ1-1; v_gene: TRBV12-3/TRBV12-4; CDR3aa: CASRRQGNTEAFF; CDR3nt: TGTGCCAGCAGGAGACAGGGGAACACTGAAGCTTTCTTT
d_gene: .; j_gene: TRBJ2-1; v_gene: TRBV9; CDR3aa: CASSVDAGISYNEQFF; CDR3nt: TGTGCCAGCAGCGTAGACGCAGGGATCTCCTACAATGAGCAGTTCTTC
d_gene: .; j_gene: TRBJ1-5; v_gene: TRBV6-5; CDR3aa: CASVGAAYSNQPQHF; CDR3nt: TGTGCCAGCGTAGGGGCAGCCTATAGCAATCAGCCCCAGCATTTT
d_gene: .; j_gene: TRBJ2-5; v_gene: TRBV4-1; CDR3aa: CASSQENRVQETQYF; CDR3nt: TGCGCCAGCAGCCAAGAAAACAGGGTCCAAGAGACCCAGTACTTC
d_gene: .; j_gene: TRBJ2-7; v_gene: TRBV27; CDR3aa: CASSLSGGYEQYF; CDR3nt: TGTGCCAGCAGTTTATCTGGAGGCTACGAGCAGTACTTC
d_gene: .; j_gene: TRBJ1-1; v_gene: TRBV18; CDR3aa: CASSPPASGMPEAFF; CDR3nt: TGTGCCAGCTCACCACCGGCATCAGGGATGCCTGAAGCTTTCTTT
d_gene: TRBD2; j_gene: TRBJ2-1; v_gene: TRBV9; CDR3aa: CASSELANEQFF; CDR3nt: TGTGCCAGCAGCGAACTAGCGAATGAGCAGTTCTTC
d_gene: .; j_gene: TRBJ1-5; v_gene: TRBV28; CDR3aa: CAGQPRGNQPQHF; CDR3nt: TGTGCCGGCCAACCGCGTGGCAATCAGCCCCAGCATTTT
d_gene: .; j_gene: TRBJ2-5; v_gene: TRBV7-9; CDR3aa: CASSAQGIQETQYF; CDR3nt: TGTGCCAGCAGTGCCCAGGGGATCCAAGAGACCCAGTACTTC
d_gene: .; j_gene: TRBJ1-1; v_gene: TRBV9; CDR3aa: CASSEDPRQSNTEAFF; CDR3nt: TGTGCCAGCAGCGAGGATCCAAGACAGTCGAACACTGAAGCTTTCTTT
d_gene: .; j_gene: TRBJ2-7; v_gene: TRBV27; CDR3aa: CASSLGPSYEQYF; CDR3nt: TGTGCCAGCAGTTTGGGACCGTCCTACGAGCAGTACTTC